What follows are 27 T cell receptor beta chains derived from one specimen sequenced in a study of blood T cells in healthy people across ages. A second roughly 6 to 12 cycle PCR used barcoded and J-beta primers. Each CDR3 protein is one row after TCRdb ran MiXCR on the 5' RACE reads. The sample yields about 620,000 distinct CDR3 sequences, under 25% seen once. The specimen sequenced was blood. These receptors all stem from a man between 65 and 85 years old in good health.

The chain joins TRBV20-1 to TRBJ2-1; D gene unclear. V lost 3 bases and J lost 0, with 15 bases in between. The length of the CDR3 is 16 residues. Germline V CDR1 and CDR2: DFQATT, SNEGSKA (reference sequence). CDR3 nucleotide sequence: TGCAGTGCTAGCCCGGCATCTTTTAGCTCCTACAATGAGCAGTTCTTC. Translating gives CSASPASFSSYNEQFF.

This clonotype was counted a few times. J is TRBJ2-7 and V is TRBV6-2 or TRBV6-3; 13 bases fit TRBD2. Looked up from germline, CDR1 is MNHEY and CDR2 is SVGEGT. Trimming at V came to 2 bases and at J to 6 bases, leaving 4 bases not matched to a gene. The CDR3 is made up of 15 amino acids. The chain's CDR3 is CASSYRTSGSAEQYF. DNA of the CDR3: TGTGCCAGCAGTTACCGGACTAGCGGGAGTGCCGAGCAGTACTTC.

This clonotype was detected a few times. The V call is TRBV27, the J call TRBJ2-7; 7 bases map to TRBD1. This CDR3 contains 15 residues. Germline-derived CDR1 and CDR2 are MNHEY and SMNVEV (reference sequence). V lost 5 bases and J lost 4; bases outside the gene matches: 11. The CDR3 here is CASSPPGQKRYEQYF. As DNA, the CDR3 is TGTGCCAGCAGTCCACCGGGACAGAAGCGATACGAGCAGTACTTC.

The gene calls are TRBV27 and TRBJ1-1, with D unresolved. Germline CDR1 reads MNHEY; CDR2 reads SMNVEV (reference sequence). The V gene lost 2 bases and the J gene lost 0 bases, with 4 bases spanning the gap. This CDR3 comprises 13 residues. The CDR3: CASSLILNTEAFF. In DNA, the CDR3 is TGTGCCAGCAGTTTAATCCTGAACACTGAAGCTTTCTTT.

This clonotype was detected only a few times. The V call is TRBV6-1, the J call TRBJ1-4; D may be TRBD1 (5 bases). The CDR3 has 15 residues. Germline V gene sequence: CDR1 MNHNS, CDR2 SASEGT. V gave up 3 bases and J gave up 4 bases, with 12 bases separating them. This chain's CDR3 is CASSEGHGSNEKLFF. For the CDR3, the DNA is TGTGCCAGCAGTGAGGGGCACGGGAGTAATGAAAAACTGTTTTTT.

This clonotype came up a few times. CDR3 region: CASSTGPGRSEKLFF. CDR3 nucleotide sequence: TGTGCCAGCAGTACCGGGCCGGGGAGATCGGAAAAACTGTTTTTT. This chain uses TRBV2 with TRBJ1-4; the D is unclear. CDR1 is SNHLY, CDR2 FYNNEI, per germline. Trimming shortened V by 5 bases and J by 8 bases, and 18 bases separated the two germline ends. The CDR3 runs 15 residues.

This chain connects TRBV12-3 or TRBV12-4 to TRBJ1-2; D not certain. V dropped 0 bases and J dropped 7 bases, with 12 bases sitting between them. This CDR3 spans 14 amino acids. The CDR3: CASSLAGAMGGYTF. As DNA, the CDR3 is TGTGCCAGCAGTTTAGCAGGTGCTATGGGTGGCTACACCTTC.

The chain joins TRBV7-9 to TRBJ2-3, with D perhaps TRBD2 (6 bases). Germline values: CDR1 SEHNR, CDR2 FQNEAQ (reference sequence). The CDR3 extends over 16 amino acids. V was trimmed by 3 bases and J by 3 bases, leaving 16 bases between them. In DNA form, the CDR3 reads TGTGCCAGCAGCTTTTTAGCGGACCTCGCTACAGATACGCAGTATTTT. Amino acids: CASSFLADLATDTQYF.

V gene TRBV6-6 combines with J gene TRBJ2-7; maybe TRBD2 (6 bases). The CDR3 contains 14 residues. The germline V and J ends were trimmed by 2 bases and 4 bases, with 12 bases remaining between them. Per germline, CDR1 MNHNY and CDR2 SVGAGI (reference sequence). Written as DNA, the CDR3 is TGTGCCAGCAGTTACGGGGGAGGAGAGTACGAGCAGTACTTC. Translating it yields CASSYGGGEYEQYF.

The CDR3 here is CASSYPDGTYEQYF. The CDR3 DNA is TGTGCCAGCAGTTACCCAGACGGAACCTACGAGCAGTACTTC. The chain recombines TRBV6-2 or TRBV6-3 with TRBJ2-7; D remains ambiguous. The CDR3 totals 14 residues. From germline, CDR1 is MNHEY and CDR2 SVGEGT. Trimming left V 2 bases short and J 2 bases short, with 10 bases between.

CDR3 coding DNA: TGTGCCAGCAGCTTGCGCGACAGGGGTATCTACGAGCAGTACTTC. As protein: CASSLRDRGIYEQYF. The chain has TRBV5-4 and TRBJ2-7, with 8 bases fitting TRBD1. CDR3 length: 15 residues. V dropped 1 base and J dropped 3; count of bases not matched to a gene: 6. Germline CDR1 reads SGHNT; CDR2 reads YYREEE (reference sequence).

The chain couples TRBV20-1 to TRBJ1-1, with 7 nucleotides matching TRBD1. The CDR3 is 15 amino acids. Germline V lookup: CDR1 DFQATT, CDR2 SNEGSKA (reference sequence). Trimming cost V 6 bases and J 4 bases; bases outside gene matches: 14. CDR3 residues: CSATEGALGGTEAFF. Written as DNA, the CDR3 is TGCAGTGCCACAGAGGGGGCTTTAGGGGGCACTGAAGCTTTCTTT.

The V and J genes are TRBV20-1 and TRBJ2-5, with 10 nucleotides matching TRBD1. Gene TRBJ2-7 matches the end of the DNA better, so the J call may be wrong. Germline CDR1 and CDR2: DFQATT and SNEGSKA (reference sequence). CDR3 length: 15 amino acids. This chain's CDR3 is CSARPNGQGEYEQYF. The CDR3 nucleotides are TGCAGTGCTAGACCCAACGGACAGGGGGAGTACGAGCAGTACTTC.

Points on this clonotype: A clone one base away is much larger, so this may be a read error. The CDR3 loop reads CATKGPAEETQYF. DNA for the CDR3: TGTGCCACCAAGGGACCAGCGGAAGAGACCCAGTACTTC. V is TRBV24-1 and J is TRBJ2-5, with D perhaps assigned TRBD1 or TRBD2 (5 bases each). The length of the CDR3 is 13 residues. V lost 8 bases to trimming and J lost 3 bases, with 12 bases between them. Germline V gene data show CDR1 as KGHDR and CDR2 as SFDVKD.

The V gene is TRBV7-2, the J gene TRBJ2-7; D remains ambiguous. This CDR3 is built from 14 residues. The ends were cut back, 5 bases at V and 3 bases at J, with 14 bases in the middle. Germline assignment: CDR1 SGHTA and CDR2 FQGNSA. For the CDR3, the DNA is TGTGCCAGCAGCCTCGATGGCGCAGACTACGAGCAGTACTTC. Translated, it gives CASSLDGADYEQYF.

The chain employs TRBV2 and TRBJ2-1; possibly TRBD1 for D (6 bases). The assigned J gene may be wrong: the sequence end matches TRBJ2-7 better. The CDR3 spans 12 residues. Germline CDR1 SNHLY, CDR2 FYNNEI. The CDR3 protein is CASRNQGWEQYF. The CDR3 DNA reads TGTGCCAGCAGAAATCAGGGGTGGGAGCAGTACTTC.

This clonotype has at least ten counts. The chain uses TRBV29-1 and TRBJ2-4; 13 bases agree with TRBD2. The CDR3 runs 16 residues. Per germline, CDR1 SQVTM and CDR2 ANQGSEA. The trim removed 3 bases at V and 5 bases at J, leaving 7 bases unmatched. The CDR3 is CSVDGLAGALENIQYF. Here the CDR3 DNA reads TGCAGCGTTGATGGACTAGCGGGAGCGCTCGAAAACATTCAGTACTTC.

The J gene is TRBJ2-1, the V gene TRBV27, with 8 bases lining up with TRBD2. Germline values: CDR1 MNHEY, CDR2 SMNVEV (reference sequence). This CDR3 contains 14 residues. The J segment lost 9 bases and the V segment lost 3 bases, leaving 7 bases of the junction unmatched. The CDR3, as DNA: TGTGCCAGCAGTTTTACCGGGACTAGAAGTGAGCAGTTCTTC. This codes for CASSFTGTRSEQFF.

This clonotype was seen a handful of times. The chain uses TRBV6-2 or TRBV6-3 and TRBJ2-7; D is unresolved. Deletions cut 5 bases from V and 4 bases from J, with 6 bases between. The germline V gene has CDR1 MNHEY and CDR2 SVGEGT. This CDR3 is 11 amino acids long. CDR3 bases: TGTGCCAGCAGTGTATGGTACGAGCAGTACTTC. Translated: CASSVWYEQYF.

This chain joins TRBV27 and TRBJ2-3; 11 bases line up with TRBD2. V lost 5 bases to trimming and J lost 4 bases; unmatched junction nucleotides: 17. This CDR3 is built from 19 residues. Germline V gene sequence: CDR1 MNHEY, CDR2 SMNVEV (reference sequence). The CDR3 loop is CASSPYSGRASQTSDTQYF. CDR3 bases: TGTGCCAGCAGTCCTTATAGCGGGAGGGCTTCCCAGACCTCAGATACGCAGTATTTT.

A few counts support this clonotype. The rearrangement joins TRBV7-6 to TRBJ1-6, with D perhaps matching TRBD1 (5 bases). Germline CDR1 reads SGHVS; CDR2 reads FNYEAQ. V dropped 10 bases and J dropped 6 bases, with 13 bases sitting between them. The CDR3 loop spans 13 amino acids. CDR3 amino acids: CATSGQGNSPLHF. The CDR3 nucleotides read TGTGCCACCTCGGGGCAGGGTAATTCACCCCTCCACTTT.

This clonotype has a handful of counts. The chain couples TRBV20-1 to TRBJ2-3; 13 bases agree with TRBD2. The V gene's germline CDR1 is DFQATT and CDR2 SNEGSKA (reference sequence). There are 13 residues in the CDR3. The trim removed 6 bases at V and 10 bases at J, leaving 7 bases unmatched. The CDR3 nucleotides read TGCAGTGCACCAGGACTAGCGGGAGAAGCGCAGTATTTT. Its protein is CSAPGLAGEAQYF.

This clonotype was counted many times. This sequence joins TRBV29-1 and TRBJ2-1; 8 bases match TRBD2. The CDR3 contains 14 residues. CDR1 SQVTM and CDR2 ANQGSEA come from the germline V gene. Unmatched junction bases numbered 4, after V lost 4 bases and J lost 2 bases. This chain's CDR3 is CSVAPGRAYNEQFF. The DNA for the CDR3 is TGCAGCGTTGCACCCGGGAGGGCCTACAATGAGCAGTTCTTC.

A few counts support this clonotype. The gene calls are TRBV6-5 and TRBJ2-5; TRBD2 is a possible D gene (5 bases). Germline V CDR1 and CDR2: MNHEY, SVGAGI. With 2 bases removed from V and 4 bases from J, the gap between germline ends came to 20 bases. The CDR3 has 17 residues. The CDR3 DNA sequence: TGTGCCAGCAGTTACGGGTACTCGTGGGAGTCTGGAGAGACCCAGTACTTC. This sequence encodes CASSYGYSWESGETQYF.

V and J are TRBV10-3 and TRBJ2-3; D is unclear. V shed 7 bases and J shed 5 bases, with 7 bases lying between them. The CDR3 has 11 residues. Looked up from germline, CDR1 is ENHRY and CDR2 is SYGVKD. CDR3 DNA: TGTGCCATCACGTGGGGAGATACGCAGTATTTT. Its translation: CAITWGDTQYF.

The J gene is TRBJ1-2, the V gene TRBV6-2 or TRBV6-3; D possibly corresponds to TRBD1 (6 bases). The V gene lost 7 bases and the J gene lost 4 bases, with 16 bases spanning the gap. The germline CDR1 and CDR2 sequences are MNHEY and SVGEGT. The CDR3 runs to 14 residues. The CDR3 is CASTDRPIVYGYTF. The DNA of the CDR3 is TGTGCCAGCACCGACAGGCCAATCGTCTATGGCTACACCTTC.

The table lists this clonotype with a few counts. The DNA of the CDR3 is TGTGCCAGCAGCCAAGATCTCGGGGCCTACGAGCAGTACTTC. It yields the protein CASSQDLGAYEQYF. V and J are TRBV3-1 and TRBJ2-7, with TRBD2 as a possible D gene (5 bases). The CDR3 is made up of 14 amino acids. V was trimmed by 0 bases and J by 2 bases, leaving 8 bases between them. The germline gives CDR1 LGHDT, CDR2 YNNKEL (reference sequence).